This TCR beta chain originates from a study of beta chain features in type 1 diabetes. The wider study: Sorted cells from all samples, numbering roughly 100 million, were examined.

This clone was picked up a small number of times. Its antigen is currently unknown. Expressed TCRB transcripts got sequenced, as all isolated RNA was reverse transcribed. Using immunoSEQ multiplex PCR, the repertoire was profiled, and TCRdb retains in-frame clones only, with some absent. Among around 300,000 clones listed, about 14% were seen once. Regarding the study as a whole: Type 1 diabetes patients showed a moderate but significant shortening of TCRB CDR3s in all four CD4+ subsets.

Only one heparinised blood draw was taken per donor, and its volume averaged roughly 0.12 L. CD4+ naive, central memory, regulatory and stem cell-like memory subsets were isolated by sorting on CD45RO/CCR7/CD25/CD127/CD95/CD27. The germline V gene encodes CDR1 ENHRY and CDR2 SYGVKD. CDR3 length: 17 residues. Germline trimming cut 10 bases from V and 1 base from J; bases unmatched to any gene: 16. This sequence joins TRBV10-3 and TRBJ2-1; TRBD2 matches 7 bases. Sample: central memory CD4+ T cells from blood. The TCR comes from a man aged 25-40 years in good health. CDR3 in DNA: TGTGCCACCAATCCTGGACTAGTCGAGAAGTCCTACAATGAGCAGTTCTTC. Translation: CATNPGLVEKSYNEQFF.